This T cell receptor beta chain derives from a study of long-term antiretroviral therapy in people with HIV. On this clone: The antigen remains undetermined.

Study results and limitations: Despite increasing after ART, diversity remained lower than that of transplant donor controls.

It was version v3.0 of the immunoSEQ assay that was run at survey level. This table comes from immunoSEQ multiplex PCR, and its TCRdb copy is limited to in-frame clones, with some not included. The sample yields about 22,000 clones, over 75% seen once. There are 17 residues in the CDR3. The V and J ends lost 3 bases and 1 base respectively, with 16 bases between them. In germline, CDR1 is LNHDA, CDR2 SQIVND (reference sequence). The clonotype was recovered from a woman younger than 45 with HIV. The sample consisted of unsorted PBMCs, taken 1.8 years before starting antiretroviral therapy. The chain combines TRBV19 with TRBJ1-5, with D maybe TRBD1 (5 bases). CDR3 region: CASSMGIRAASNQPQHF. CDR3 bases: TGTGCCAGTAGTATGGGTATCAGGGCGGCCAGCAATCAGCCCCAGCATTTT.